This passage covers 10 T cell receptor beta chains from one sample sequenced in a study of blood T cell repertoires in COVID-19. Repertoires were generated with immunoSEQ multiplex PCR, while TCRdb's copy carries only in-frame clones and drops some. Here the sample spans about 130,000 clones, about 83% being singletons. The sample was peripheral blood. The receptor set was obtained from a human donor in a cohort sampled during active COVID-19.

The chain joins TRBV24-1 to TRBJ2-2; 10 bases align to TRBD1. Germline loops: CDR1 KGHDR, CDR2 SFDVKD. V was clipped by 10 bases and J by 4 bases; unmatched bases: 2. CDR3 size: 13 residues. CDR3 nucleotides: TGTGCCACGGGACAGGGGAGCACCGGGGAGCTGTTTTTT. It codes for CATGQGSTGELFF.

This rearrangement joins TRBV3-1 (or the pseudogene TRBV3-2) to TRBJ1-2; D gene uncertain. V lost 2 bases to trimming and J lost 3 bases, with 13 bases between them. This CDR3 has 15 amino acids. The germline V gene has CDR1 LGHDT and CDR2 YNNKEL (reference sequence). The CDR3 coding sequence is TGTGCCAGCAGCCAACGTCCGGGAAATCACTATGGCTACACCTTC. As protein: CASSQRPGNHYGYTF.

This clone was counted once. The chain uses TRBV2 and TRBJ1-2; TRBD1 aligns across 9 bases. The CDR3 is 12 amino acids. Germline lookup yields CDR1 SNHLY and CDR2 FYNNEI. Germline trimming cut 8 bases from V and 7 bases from J; bases unmatched to any gene: 5. The CDR3 sequence is CASPGTGFGYTF. CDR3 sequence (DNA): TGTGCCAGCCCCGGGACAGGGTTTGGCTACACCTTC.

The J gene is TRBJ2-7, the V gene TRBV6-5, with TRBD1 matching over 8 bases. Germline CDR1 reads MNHEY; CDR2 reads SVGAGI. The CDR3 is 14 amino acids. The ends lost 5 bases at V and 4 bases at J; junction bases unmatched: 7. The CDR3 DNA reads TGTGCCAGCAGTCGCCCGGGACAGGAATACGAGCAGTACTTC. Encoded protein: CASSRPGQEYEQYF.

The chain links TRBV2 to TRBJ1-5; D call uncertain. The CDR3 is 13 amino acids. Germline CDR1 and CDR2: SNHLY and FYNNEI. V lost 8 bases, J lost 7 bases, and 15 bases lay in between. The CDR3 coding sequence is TGTGCCAGCTCGAAGACCCCCAGGCAGCCCCAGCATTTT. Its translation: CASSKTPRQPQHF.

The chain combines TRBV3-1 (or the pseudogene TRBV3-2) with TRBJ2-7; tentative D call: TRBD1 (6 bases). From germline, CDR1 is LGHDT and CDR2 YNNKEL (reference sequence). The length of the CDR3 is 15 residues. Trimming took off 0 bases at V and 1 base at J, with 10 bases between the two ends. In DNA, the CDR3 is TGTGCCAGCAGCCAAGATACAGGGCTATCCTACGAGCAGTACTTC. Protein product: CASSQDTGLSYEQYF.

The chain employs TRBV16 and TRBJ2-5; D possibly corresponds to TRBD2 (5 bases). Per the germline V gene, CDR1 is KGHSY and CDR2 is FQNENV. Trimming shortened V by 0 bases and J by 2 bases, and 7 bases separated the two germline ends. The CDR3 covers 14 residues. The CDR3: CASSQSPGQETQYF. Written as DNA, the CDR3 is TGTGCCAGCAGCCAATCGCCGGGACAAGAGACCCAGTACTTC. Using reference TRBV16 and TRBJ2-5 for the parts outside the CDR3, the full variable domain is GEEVAQTPKHLVRGEGQKAKLYCAPIKGHSYVFWYQQVLKNEFKFLISFQNENVFDETGMPKERFSAKCLPNSPCSLEIQATKLEDSAVYFCASSQSPGQETQYFGPGTRLLVL.

The chain recombines TRBV5-4 with TRBJ2-7; 7 nucleotides agree with TRBD1. The CDR3 covers 14 residues. From germline, CDR1 is SGHNT and CDR2 YYREEE (reference sequence). The junction had 3 bases not matched to a gene; V was cut back by 1 base and J by 2 bases. The CDR3: CASSLYTGAYEQYF. DNA for the CDR3: TGTGCCAGCAGCTTGTATACAGGGGCCTACGAGCAGTACTTC.

This clone was seen a few times. This sequence joins TRBV6-5 and TRBJ1-1; possibly TRBD1 for D (5 bases). V was cut by 7 bases and J by 2 bases, with 17 bases left in between. Germline lookup yields CDR1 MNHEY and CDR2 SVGAGI. This CDR3 has 15 amino acids. The CDR3 region has the DNA TGTGCCAGCACTGCGGGACGGAACCTAAACACTGAAGCTTTCTTT. Residues: CASTAGRNLNTEAFF.

The CDR3 DNA sequence: TGCGCCAGCAGTGAGTCGATGGGCGGGGGGCCGCGCGAGCAGTACTTC. It is translated as CASSESMGGGPREQYF. V and J are TRBV10-2 and TRBJ2-7, with 8 bases that match TRBD2. This CDR3 contains 16 residues. Per the germline V gene, CDR1 is WSHSY and CDR2 is SAAADI. With 0 bases clipped from V and 6 bases from J, the junction kept 10 bases outside the gene matches.